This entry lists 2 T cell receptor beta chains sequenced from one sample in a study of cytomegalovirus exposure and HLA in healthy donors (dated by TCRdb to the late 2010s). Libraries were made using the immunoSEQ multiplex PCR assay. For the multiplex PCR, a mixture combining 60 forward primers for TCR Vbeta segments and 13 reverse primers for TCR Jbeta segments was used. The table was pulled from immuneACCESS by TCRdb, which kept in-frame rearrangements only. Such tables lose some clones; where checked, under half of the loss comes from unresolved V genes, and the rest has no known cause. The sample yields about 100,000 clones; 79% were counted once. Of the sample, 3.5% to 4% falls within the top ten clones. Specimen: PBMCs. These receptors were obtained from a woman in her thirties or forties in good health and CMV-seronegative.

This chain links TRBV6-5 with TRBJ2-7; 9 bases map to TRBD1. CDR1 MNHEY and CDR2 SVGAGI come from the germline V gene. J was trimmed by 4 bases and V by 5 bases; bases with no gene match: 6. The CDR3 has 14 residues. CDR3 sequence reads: CASSNPGQGYEQYF. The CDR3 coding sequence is TGTGCCAGCAGTAATCCGGGACAGGGTTACGAGCAGTACTTC.

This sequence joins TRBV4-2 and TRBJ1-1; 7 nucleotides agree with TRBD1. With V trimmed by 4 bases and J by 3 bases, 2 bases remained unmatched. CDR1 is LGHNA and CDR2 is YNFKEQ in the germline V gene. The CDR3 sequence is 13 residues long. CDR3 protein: CASSRDSYTEAFF. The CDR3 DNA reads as TGTGCCAGCAGCCGGGACAGTTACACTGAAGCTTTCTTT.